The T cell receptor beta chain under discussion was sequenced for a study of human T cells and chemical hapten exposure. For the study at large: Patch testing placed 0.01% DPC on the upper back, with readings at 6 days. Regarding the study as a whole: The count of PT1 expanded TCRs correlated positively with patch test score. The formation of large CDR3 similarity clusters by expanded TCRs significantly exceeded that of controls. High-frequency TCRs, those above 1 in 1000, stayed the same after DPC sensitization.

One entry per CDR3 protein, called by TCRdb with MiXCR from the RACE reads. The sample has 370,000 or so distinct CDR3 sequences; about 4.4% are singletons. The sample holds many counts of this clonotype. Antigen specificity is unknown. Time point noted: patch test 1, 2 weeks after DPC sensitization. Treatment reported: therapeutic diphenylcyclopropenone sensitization with weekly scalp DPC. The V gene end was trimmed by 7 bases and the J gene end by 8 bases; junction bases not matched to a gene: 7. The CDR3 runs to 13 residues. The germline V gene has CDR1 MNHNS and CDR2 SASEGT. The chain recombines TRBV6-1 with TRBJ1-4; 7 nucleotides match TRBD1. This receptor was identified in a woman aged 50 to 65 with alopecia areata. Some clones in this sample may be carry-over from other donors' samples. Sequences were derived from whole blood, sampled in connection with sensitization to the hapten diphenylcyclopropenone (DPC). This CDR3 reads CASTGTGVEKLFF. CDR3 in DNA: TGTGCCAGCACGGGAACAGGGGTGGAAAAACTGTTTTTT.